One sample yielded the 10 T cell receptor beta chains listed below, sequenced in a study of cytomegalovirus exposure and HLA in healthy donors. 60 Vbeta and 13 Jbeta primers were used in PCR. Generated by immunoSEQ multiplex PCR, the TCRdb table keeps only in-frame clones and is missing some. Seen in this sample are 60,000 to 75,000 clones; the ten most common clones hold 3% to 4%. The sequenced sample was PBMCs. These receptors were collected from a female donor in good health and CMV-seropositive.

V usage is TRBV18 and J usage is TRBJ2-5; 9 nucleotides align to TRBD1. Germline assignment: CDR1 KGHSH and CDR2 LQKENI. Trimming took 2 bases from V and 2 from J; bases not matched to a gene: 12. CDR3 size: 18 residues. CDR3 loop: CASSPSDRGPLLQETQYF. The DNA of the CDR3 is TGTGCCAGCTCACCATCGGACAGGGGTCCTTTACTACAAGAGACCCAGTACTTC.

The chain combines TRBV19 with TRBJ1-5, with TRBD1 matching 7 bases. With 6 bases clipped from V and 0 bases from J, the junction kept 5 bases outside the gene matches. The germline gives CDR1 LNHDA, CDR2 SQIVND (reference sequence). CDR3 length equals 15 residues. The CDR3 DNA is TGTGCCAGTAGCCGAACAGGGGTTAGCAATCAGCCCCAGCATTTT. Its protein is CASSRTGVSNQPQHF.

The chain combines TRBV18 with TRBJ1-4, with 8 positions matching TRBD1. This CDR3 spans 13 amino acids. With V trimmed by 3 bases and J by 11 bases, 5 bases remained unmatched. Germline-derived CDR1 and CDR2 are KGHSH and LQKENI. CDR3 amino acids: CASSPDRVGKLFF. The CDR3 DNA follows: TGTGCCAGCTCACCGGACAGGGTGGGGAAACTGTTTTTT. Filled out from reference TRBV18 and TRBJ1-4, the complete variable domain reads NAGVMQNPRHLVRRRGQEARLRCSPMKGHSHVYWYRQLPEEGLKFMVYLQKENIIDESGMPKERFSAEFPKEGPSILRIQQVVRGDSAAYFCASSPDRVGKLFFGSGTQLSVL.

The genes are TRBV4-3 and TRBJ2-7; the match to TRBD2 covers 7 bases. CDR3 size: 15 residues. Germline V gene lookup returns CDR1 LGHNA and CDR2 YSLEER. V shed 1 base, J shed 1 base, and the junction held 4 bases outside the gene matches. CDR3 DNA: TGCGCCAGCAGCCAAGCACCGGGGGGTTCCTACGAGCAGTACTTC. Protein product: CASSQAPGGSYEQYF.

The V gene is TRBV15, the J gene TRBJ1-4; tentatively, D is TRBD1 (5 bases). Germline loops: CDR1 LNHNV, CDR2 YYDKDF (reference sequence). The CDR3 sequence is 16 residues long. Trimming removed 3 bases from V and 3 bases from J, with 14 bases in between. The CDR3: CATSRGNRWSNEKLFF. The CDR3 DNA is TGTGCCACCAGCAGGGGGAACAGGTGGTCTAATGAAAAACTGTTTTTT.

In DNA, the CDR3 is TGCGCCAGCAGCCCCACAGTGAACACCGGGGAGCTGTTTTTT. It yields the protein CASSPTVNTGELFF. The gene calls are TRBV4-1 and TRBJ2-2, with D unresolved. From germline, CDR1 is MGHRA and CDR2 YSYEKL. The CDR3 runs to 14 residues. The ends were cut back, 4 bases at V and 1 base at J, with 7 bases in the middle.

The gene calls are TRBV5-4 and TRBJ1-1; D possibly corresponds to TRBD1 (5 bases). The germline CDR1 and CDR2 sequences are SGHNT and YYREEE (reference sequence). The V gene lost 4 bases and the J gene lost 6 bases, with 16 bases spanning the gap. CDR3 length: 14 amino acids. The DNA of the CDR3 is TGTGCCAGCAGCCAAGATCAGGGAAATCCTGAAGCTTTCTTT. It specifies CASSQDQGNPEAFF.

The rearrangement uses TRBV28 and TRBJ2-3; D not resolved. CDR3 length: 14 residues. V lost 3 bases to trimming and J lost 3 bases, with 10 bases between them. The germline CDR1 and CDR2 sequences are MDHEN and SYDVKM. The CDR3 protein is CASSLPPGTDTQYF. In DNA, the CDR3 is TGTGCCAGCAGTTTGCCACCAGGTACAGATACGCAGTATTTT.

Points on this clone: At one end, the junction sequence differs from germline, possibly due to a read error. The chain has TRBV7-7 and TRBJ2-5, with 11 nucleotides matching TRBD2. Germline V gives CDR1 SSHAT, CDR2 FNYEAQ (reference sequence). The CDR3 length is 14 residues. The CDR3 loop is CASSGTSGQETQYF. CDR3 nucleotides: TGTGCTAGCAGCGGGACTAGCGGCCAAGAGACCCAGTACTTC.

The chain has TRBV15 and TRBJ2-3; D is unclear. From germline, CDR1 is LNHNV and CDR2 YYDKDF (reference sequence). Trimming took off 3 bases at V and 6 bases at J, with 10 bases between the two ends. There are 13 residues in the CDR3. Here the CDR3 reads CATSRILRDTQYF. As DNA, the CDR3 is TGTGCCACCAGCAGGATCTTACGGGATACGCAGTATTTT.